The sequence of this T cell receptor beta chain was determined in a study of beta chain features in type 1 diabetes. Study background: Across every sample, around 98 million sorted cells were examined in total.

Expressed TCRB transcripts were sequenced, since all the RNA that had been isolated was reverse transcribed. This table comes from immunoSEQ multiplex PCR, and its TCRdb copy is limited to in-frame clones, with some not included. The data show some 150,000 clones, 13% seen once. Study observations and caveats: There were fewer insertions and more deletions at the VDJ junctions of type 1 diabetes patients. TCRB CDR3 length was moderately but significantly reduced in all four CD4+ subsets of Type 1 diabetes patients.

In its sample, this clone was seen a few times. The antigen is undetermined. This CDR3 is built from 14 residues. Germline-derived CDR1 and CDR2 are MNHEY and SMNVEV (reference sequence). The V end was cut by 6 bases, the J end by 2 bases, with 14 bases between. The clonotype originates from a man younger than 30 with type 1 diabetes. The chain employs TRBV27 and TRBJ2-7; a possible D gene is TRBD1 (6 bases). The sample comprised central memory CD4+ T cells from blood. Here the CDR3 reads CASSQQGPTYEQYF. CDR3 DNA: TGTGCCAGCAGCCAGCAGGGGCCAACCTACGAGCAGTACTTC.